These 32 T cell receptor beta chains were all obtained from the same sample, sequenced in a study of read filtering for tumor transcriptome and immune sequencing. Molecular barcoded adaptors covering alpha/delta and beta/gamma chains were used on 400 ng RNA. TCRdb used MiXCR to reprocess the reads, holding one entry per CDR3 protein. The sample contains hundreds of distinct CDR3 sequences, less than 85% of which appear only once. The specimen sequenced was a population of CD138-negative cells sorted from bone marrow. The receptor set was obtained from a donor at least 40 years old with multiple myeloma. This table probably holds off-target reads from a library built for another chain.

The CDR3 bases are TGTGCCAGCAGCCGACTTGATACATTTGGAGAGGAGCTGTTTTTT. It is translated as CASSRLDTFGEELFF. The chain employs TRBV11-2 and TRBJ2-2; D unresolved. The CDR3 has 15 amino acids. Germline assignment: CDR1 SGHAT and CDR2 FQNNGV. With 5 bases removed from V and 10 bases from J, the gap between germline ends came to 20 bases. Combining the CDR3 with reference TRBV11-2 and TRBJ2-2 gives the whole variable domain EAGVAQSPRYKIIEKRQSVAFWCNPISGHATLYWYQQILGQGPKLLIQFQNNGVVDDSQLPKDRFSAERLKGVDSTLKIQPAKLEDSAVYLCASSRLDTFGEELFFGEGSRLTVL.

The CDR3 loop is CAWSEINAGLYF. CDR3 coding DNA: TGTGCCTGGAGTGAGATAAACGCGGGCCTGTACTTC. V gene TRBV30 combines with J gene TRBJ2-7; tentatively, D is TRBD2 (5 bases). The CDR3 sequence is 12 residues long. Germline loops: CDR1 GTSNPN, CDR2 SVGIG (reference sequence). Between the trimmed V and J ends, which lost 1 base and 12 bases, there was a span of 16 bases.

The V call is TRBV20-1, the J call TRBJ1-5; tentatively, D is TRBD1 (5 bases). This CDR3 has 13 amino acids. Germline CDR1 and CDR2: DFQATT and SNEGSKA (reference sequence). With 3 bases removed from V and 4 bases from J, the gap between germline ends came to 10 bases. The CDR3 nucleotides are TGCAGTGCTAGCCCCGGGGGGAATCAGCCCCAGCATTTT. Translating gives CSASPGGNQPQHF.

This sequence joins TRBV20-1 and TRBJ2-1; D is perhaps TRBD1 or TRBD2 (6 bases each). The CDR3 consists of 13 residues. V was shortened by 4 bases and J by 3 bases, with 10 bases between the two germline ends. Germline V lookup: CDR1 DFQATT, CDR2 SNEGSKA (reference sequence). The CDR3 coding sequence is TGCAGTGCTAAACGGGGGCGCTACAATGAGCAGTTCTTC. It translates to CSAKRGRYNEQFF.

This clonotype has a handful of counts. The J gene is TRBJ1-1, the V gene TRBV6-2 or TRBV6-3; 7 positions match TRBD1. V lost 8 bases to trimming and J lost 1 base; unmatched junction nucleotides: 4. The V gene's germline CDR1 is MNHEY and CDR2 SVGEGT. This CDR3 has 13 residues. The CDR3 coding sequence is TGTGCCAGCTCGGGACAGCGGAACACTGAAGCTTTCTTT. Translated, it gives CASSGQRNTEAFF.

This rearrangement joins TRBV4-1 to TRBJ1-1; D might be TRBD1 (5 bases). The CDR3 is 18 residues long. Germline V gene sequence: CDR1 MGHRA, CDR2 YSYEKL. Trimming pared 0 bases from V and 1 base from J, leaving 18 bases between. The CDR3 here is CASSQDPPWSGTNTEAFF. As DNA, the CDR3 is TGCGCCAGCAGCCAAGATCCCCCCTGGTCGGGGACGAACACTGAAGCTTTCTTT.

The genes are TRBV2 and TRBJ2-7, with D maybe TRBD2 (5 bases). The V gene lost 1 base and the J gene lost 2 bases, with 9 bases spanning the gap. Germline CDR1 is SNHLY and CDR2 is FYNNEI. The CDR3 has 14 amino acids. The CDR3 sequence: CASSEDLATYEQYF. The CDR3 DNA follows: TGTGCCAGCAGTGAAGATCTAGCCACCTACGAGCAGTACTTC. The complete variable domain, with remaining parts taken from reference TRBV2 and TRBJ2-7, reads EPEVTQTPSHQVTQMGQEVILRCVPISNHLYFYWYRQILGQKVEFLVSFYNNEISEKSEIFDDQFSVERPDGSNFTLKIRSTKLEDSAMYFCASSEDLATYEQYFGPGTRLTVT.

This clonotype has a handful of counts. The V and J genes are TRBV7-3 and TRBJ1-1; no definite D call. This CDR3 spans 13 amino acids. CDR1 and CDR2 from the germline V gene are SGHTA and FQGTGA. V gave up 1 base and J gave up 0 bases, with 3 bases separating them. The CDR3 spells CASSLSLNTEAFF. CDR3 nucleotide sequence: TGTGCCAGCAGCTTAAGTTTGAACACTGAAGCTTTCTTT.

The rearrangement links TRBV27 to TRBJ1-1, with a tentative D call TRBD1 (6 bases). Trimming left V 5 bases short and J 1 base short, with 11 bases between. Germline CDR1 reads MNHEY; CDR2 reads SMNVEV (reference sequence). This CDR3 is built from 14 residues. The CDR3 loop is CASSLKTGNTEAFF. In DNA form, the CDR3 reads TGTGCCAGCAGTCTCAAGACAGGGAACACTGAAGCTTTCTTT.

The chain is built from TRBV25-1 and TRBJ2-1, with unresolved D. The CDR3 consists of 11 residues. Germline CDR1 MGHDK, CDR2 SYGVNS. Trimming cost V 0 bases and J 6 bases, with 0 bases left between them. The CDR3 bases are TGTGCCAGCAGTGAATACAATGAGCAGTTCTTC. Its translation is CASSEYNEQFF.

This clonotype showed up just a few times. CDR3: CAGGTQGANQPQHF. CDR3 sequence (DNA): TGTGCCGGGGGGACACAGGGGGCCAATCAGCCCCAGCATTTT. The genes are TRBV19 and TRBJ1-5; 9 bases match TRBD1. The germline CDR1 and CDR2 sequences are LNHDA and SQIVND (reference sequence). There are 14 residues in the CDR3. V was clipped by 11 bases and J by 3 bases; unmatched bases: 8.

V usage is TRBV28 and J usage is TRBJ2-1, with TRBD1 matching 9 bases. The CDR3 runs 13 residues. Trimming at V came to 4 bases and at J to 10 bases, leaving 5 bases not matched to a gene. CDR1 and CDR2 from the germline V gene are MDHEN and SYDVKM. The CDR3 spells CASSWGQGLEQFF. The CDR3 bases are TGTGCCAGCAGTTGGGGACAGGGCCTGGAGCAGTTCTTC.

V gene TRBV13 combines with J gene TRBJ2-5; 10 nucleotides match TRBD2. V shed 4 bases, J shed 5 bases, and the junction held 4 bases outside the gene matches. CDR3 length: 14 amino acids. Germline V gene data show CDR1 as PRHDT and CDR2 as FYEKMQ (reference sequence). CDR3 amino acids: CASSSGLATETQYF. In DNA, the CDR3 is TGTGCCAGCAGCTCGGGACTAGCGACTGAGACCCAGTACTTC.

The chain combines TRBV7-3 with TRBJ2-7; D gene ambiguous. V lost 1 base to trimming and J lost 3 bases, with 7 bases between them. Germline V gives CDR1 SGHTA, CDR2 FQGTGA. The CDR3 length is 13 residues. CDR3 sequence reads: CASSLSDGYEQYF. CDR3 nucleotide sequence: TGTGCCAGCAGCTTAAGTGACGGCTACGAGCAGTACTTC. Using reference TRBV7-3 and TRBJ2-7 for the parts outside the CDR3, the full variable domain is GAGVSQTPSNKVTEKGKYVELRCDPISGHTALYWYRQSLGQGPEFLIYFQGTGAADDSGLPNDRFFAVRPEGSVSTLKIQRTERGDSAVYLCASSLSDGYEQYFGPGTRLTVT.

The chain's CDR3 is CSARDGASGANEQFF. For the CDR3, the DNA is TGCAGTGCTAGAGATGGGGCTAGCGGGGCGAATGAGCAGTTCTTC. The chain has TRBV20-1 and TRBJ2-1; 9 bases line up with TRBD2. This CDR3 comprises 15 residues. Trimming cost V 0 bases and J 7 bases; bases outside gene matches: 7. Germline V gives CDR1 DFQATT, CDR2 SNEGSKA (reference sequence).

The J gene is TRBJ2-7, the V gene TRBV7-9, with D possibly TRBD2 on 6 matching bases. The V gene lost 8 bases and the J gene lost 3 bases, with 17 bases spanning the gap. Germline lookup yields CDR1 SEHNR and CDR2 FQNEAQ (reference sequence). The CDR3 has 14 residues. The CDR3 bases are TGTGCCAGCGGTCGCACGGGAGTAGACTACGAGCAGTACTTC. Translating gives CASGRTGVDYEQYF.

This clonotype has a handful of counts. This sequence joins TRBV20-1 and TRBJ2-1, with a tentative D call TRBD2 (7 bases). There are 15 residues in the CDR3. Trimming stripped 6 bases from V and 0 bases from J, with 15 bases between. Germline V lookup: CDR1 DFQATT, CDR2 SNEGSKA (reference sequence). The CDR3 DNA is TGCAGTGCAAGGGGGGGCGGAAGCTCCTACAATGAGCAGTTCTTC. Translating gives CSARGGGSSYNEQFF.

V usage is TRBV3-1 and J usage is TRBJ2-1; possible D gene TRBD2, 6 bases. The CDR3 runs 13 residues. CDR1 and CDR2 (germline): LGHDT, YNNKEL (reference sequence). The ends were cut back, 1 base at V and 9 bases at J, with 10 bases in the middle. For the CDR3, the DNA is TGTGCCAGCAGCCAAGGAGGAGGGCTTGAGCAGTTCTTC. Translating it yields CASSQGGGLEQFF.

The V call is TRBV5-1, the J call TRBJ2-1, with TRBD1 as a possible D gene (6 bases). Germline V gene data show CDR1 as SGHRS and CDR2 as YFSETQ. This CDR3 region has 14 residues. Between the trimmed V and J ends, which lost 7 bases and 5 bases, there was a span of 16 bases. The CDR3 coding sequence is TGCGCCAGCCTCCCAGCCAGGGGAAACAATGAGCAGTTCTTC. Translating gives CASLPARGNNEQFF.

The rearrangement uses TRBV15 and TRBJ2-7; weak D call: TRBD2 (6 bases). CDR1 and CDR2 from the germline V gene are LNHNV and YYDKDF (reference sequence). The V end lost 3 bases, the J end lost 8 bases, and 11 bases lay between the germline ends. The CDR3 has 12 amino acids. The CDR3 is CATSSDGGKQYF. CDR3 sequence (DNA): TGTGCCACCAGCAGTGATGGAGGGAAGCAGTACTTC. The full variable domain, in which reference TRBV15 and TRBJ2-7 provide the parts outside the CDR3, is DAMVIQNPRYQVTQFGKPVTLSCSQTLNHNVMYWYQQKSSQAPKLLFHYYDKDFNNEADTPDNFQSRRPNTSFCFLDIRSPGLGDTAMYLCATSSDGGKQYFGPGTRLTVT.

The chain uses TRBV19 and TRBJ2-7, with D possibly matching TRBD1 (6 bases). The CDR3 loop spans 16 amino acids. Looked up from germline, CDR1 is LNHDA and CDR2 is SQIVND (reference sequence). Trimming cost V 7 bases and J 6 bases, with 25 bases left between them. The CDR3 DNA reads as TGTGCCAGTACCTCGATCGGACAGAGCCTGACTTGCGAGCAGTACTTC. Protein: CASTSIGQSLTCEQYF.

This rearrangement joins TRBV5-1 to TRBJ2-1, with D unclear. CDR3 length: 14 residues. Germline CDR1 SGHRS, CDR2 YFSETQ. The V gene lost 0 bases and the J gene lost 7 bases, with 11 bases spanning the gap. CDR3: CASSLASGSNEQFF. The CDR3 nucleotides read TGCGCCAGCAGCTTGGCCTCTGGGTCGAATGAGCAGTTCTTC.

CDR3 in amino acids: CSAAEGGPYNEQFF. CDR3 coding DNA: TGCAGTGCCGCGGAAGGAGGACCCTACAATGAGCAGTTCTTC. J is TRBJ2-1 and V is TRBV20-1, with TRBD2 as a possible D gene (5 bases). V lost 6 bases and J lost 2, with 14 bases in between. This CDR3 contains 14 residues. CDR1 and CDR2 (germline): DFQATT, SNEGSKA (reference sequence).

V is TRBV12-3 or TRBV12-4 and J is TRBJ2-1, with TRBD2 matching 11 bases. J lost 5 bases, V lost 5 bases, and 8 bases had no gene match. This CDR3 region has 16 residues. CDR3 DNA sequence: TGTGCCAGCAGTACCGTAGCGGGGGGGCCTAACAATGAGCAGTTCTTC. This codes for CASSTVAGGPNNEQFF.

The rearrangement uses TRBV6-2 or TRBV6-3 and TRBJ2-1; the D call may be TRBD1 or TRBD2 (6 bases each). Trimming removed 7 bases at V and 8 bases at J, with 18 bases between. The CDR3 covers 14 residues. Per germline, CDR1 MNHEY and CDR2 SVGEGT. The CDR3 spells CASKLSGGRDEQFF. In DNA form, the CDR3 reads TGTGCCAGCAAACTCTCCGGGGGCCGGGATGAGCAGTTCTTC.

The chain recombines TRBV2 with TRBJ2-1; D is uncertain. The CDR3 is made up of 12 amino acids. The V end was cut by 1 base, the J end by 8 bases, with 6 bases between. CDR1 and CDR2 (germline): SNHLY, FYNNEI. CDR3 protein: CASSEELDEQFF. CDR3 sequence (DNA): TGTGCCAGCAGTGAAGAACTGGATGAGCAGTTCTTC.

V and J are TRBV12-3 or TRBV12-4 and TRBJ1-1; D is possibly TRBD1 (5 bases). CDR3 length: 13 amino acids. The V gene lost 3 bases and the J gene lost 4 bases, with 9 bases spanning the gap. CDR3 residues: CASSFAGSTEAFF. For the CDR3, the DNA is TGTGCCAGCAGTTTTGCAGGGAGCACTGAAGCTTTCTTT.

This chain uses TRBV6-9 with TRBJ2-1; D is possibly TRBD1 (6 bases). The CDR3 loop spans 16 amino acids. Trimming took off 6 bases at V and 5 bases at J, with 20 bases between the two ends. CDR1 is MNHGY and CDR2 is SVAAGI in the germline V gene. For the CDR3, the DNA is TGTGCCAGCAGCGCACAGGGCCACACTCGACACAATGAGCAGTTCTTC. Translation gives CASSAQGHTRHNEQFF.

This chain uses TRBV7-2 with TRBJ2-1; D remains unclear. The CDR3 has 14 amino acids. Germline V lookup: CDR1 SGHTA, CDR2 FQGNSA. Trimming stripped 5 bases from V and 0 bases from J, with 8 bases between. CDR3 region: CASSRGGSYNEQFF. CDR3 bases: TGTGCCAGCAGCCGAGGCGGCTCCTACAATGAGCAGTTCTTC. Based on the CDR3 plus reference TRBV7-2 and TRBJ2-1, the full variable domain is GAGVSQSPSNKVTEKGKDVELRCDPISGHTALYWYRQSLGQGLEFLIYFQGNSAPDKSGLPSDRFSAERTGGSVSTLTIQRTQQEDSAVYLCASSRGGSYNEQFFGPGTRLTVL.

The chain joins TRBV21-1 to TRBJ2-7. TRBV21-1 is a documented pseudogene. The CDR3 is made up of 18 amino acids. CDR3 sequence reads: CASSKRLWDRQRSYEQYF. For the CDR3, the DNA is TGTGCCAGCAGCAAAAGGCTTTGGGACCGTCAGCGTTCCTACGAGCAGTACTTC.

The chain employs TRBV29-1 and TRBJ1-5, with 9 bases matching TRBD1. Germline V CDR1 and CDR2: SQVTM, ANQGSEA. V shed 5 bases, J shed 4 bases, and the junction held 6 bases outside the gene matches. The CDR3 contains 14 residues. The chain's CDR3 is CSVSGQGGNQPQHF. The CDR3 nucleotides are TGCAGCGTTTCGGGACAGGGTGGTAATCAGCCCCAGCATTTT.

The chain has TRBV5-5 and TRBJ1-1; perhaps TRBD1 as D (5 bases). Germline V gene data show CDR1 as SGHKS and CDR2 as YYEKEE (reference sequence). Trimming cost V 2 bases and J 1 base, with 12 bases left between them. The CDR3 consists of 15 residues. CDR3 residues: CASSLAGSTNTEAFF. CDR3 DNA: TGTGCCAGCAGCTTAGCAGGGAGTACGAACACTGAAGCTTTCTTT. The full variable domain, rest sourced from reference TRBV5-5 and TRBJ1-1, is DAGVTQSPTHLIKTRGQQVTLRCSPISGHKSVSWYQQVLGQGPQFIFQYYEKEERGRGNFPDRFSARQFPNYSSELNVNALLLGDSALYLCASSLAGSTNTEAFFGQGTRLTVV.